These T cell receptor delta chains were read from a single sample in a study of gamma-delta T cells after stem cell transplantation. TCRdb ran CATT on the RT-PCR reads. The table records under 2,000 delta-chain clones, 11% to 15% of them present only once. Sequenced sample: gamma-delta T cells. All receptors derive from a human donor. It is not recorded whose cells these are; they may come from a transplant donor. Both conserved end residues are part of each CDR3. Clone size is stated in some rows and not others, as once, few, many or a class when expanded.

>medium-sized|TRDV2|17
CACDPVLGDTKTDKLIF
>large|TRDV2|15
CACDVWGRYTDKLIF
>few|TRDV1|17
CALGVDMWGRYTDKLIF
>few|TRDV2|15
CACDTLGDLTRQMFF
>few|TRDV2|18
CACDTVELGDTPTDKLIF
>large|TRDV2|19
CACDTVLLGDRVSTDKLIF
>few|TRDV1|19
CALGELFTTPRGITDKLIF
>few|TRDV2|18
CACDTWGMSSWDTRQMFF
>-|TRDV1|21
CALGKIEEAYPYWEGGGKLIF
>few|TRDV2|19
CACDTILGYDEGYTDKLIF
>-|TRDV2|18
CACDPLTYWGIGPDKLIF
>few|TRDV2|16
CACDTVGGFDRDKLIF
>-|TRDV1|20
CALGELGPIPHSLPTDKLIF
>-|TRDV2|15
CACDTLTQYTDKLIF
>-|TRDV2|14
CACDSLLVTDKLIF
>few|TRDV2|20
CACDSVQAGGYFGDTDKLIF
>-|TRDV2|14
CACDSLGDSVKLIF
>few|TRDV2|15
CACDVLGGYTDKLIF
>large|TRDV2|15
CACEPLGYRADKLIF
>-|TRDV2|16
CACDGVLLGDIGKLIF
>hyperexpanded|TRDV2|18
CACDPVLVPSNMEPKLIF
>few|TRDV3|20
CAENALFPDGGYPYTDKLIF
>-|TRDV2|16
CACDTGGGGYFDKLIF
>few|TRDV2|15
CACDPLGDGVDKLIF
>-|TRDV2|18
CACDLLPGGLGSTDKLIF
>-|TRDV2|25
CACDPLKEDRVGDGGYGTYTDKLIF
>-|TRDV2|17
CACDSTEPTWDTRQMFF
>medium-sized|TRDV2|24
CACDTLSPQGPTGGSAEYTDKLIF
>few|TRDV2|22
CACDTVRMGDTLSSWDTRQMFF